What follows are 2 T cell receptor beta chains derived from one specimen sequenced in a study of CD8 T cells in ankylosing spondylitis. TCRdb recomputed calls from the 5' RACE reads with MiXCR, one row per CDR3 protein. In the table there are 150,000 to 200,000 distinct CDR3 sequences, 13% of which are singletons. Sequencing input: blood, either unsorted or a sorted T cell fraction (not recorded which). All receptors come from a female donor with ankylosing spondylitis or in good health (not recorded which).

V usage is TRBV10-3 and J usage is TRBJ1-5; no clear D gene. Trimming shortened V by 0 bases and J by 7 bases, and 13 bases separated the two germline ends. The CDR3 is made up of 15 amino acids. Germline lookup yields CDR1 ENHRY and CDR2 SYGVKD. CDR3 DNA: TGTGCCATCAGTGAGTCGGGAGGAAAAAGCCAGCCCCAGCATTTT. It translates to CAISESGGKSQPQHF.

This clonotype was detected ten times or more. This chain uses TRBV5-1 with TRBJ2-5; 14 nucleotides align to TRBD2. In germline, CDR1 is SGHRS, CDR2 YFSETQ. V shed 4 bases and J 9 bases; nucleotides not matched to a gene: 11. This CDR3 comprises 16 residues. CDR3 nucleotide sequence: TGCGCCAGCAGCCTAACGGGACTAGCGGGAGAATCTCCCCAGTACTTC. Protein sequence: CASSLTGLAGESPQYF.